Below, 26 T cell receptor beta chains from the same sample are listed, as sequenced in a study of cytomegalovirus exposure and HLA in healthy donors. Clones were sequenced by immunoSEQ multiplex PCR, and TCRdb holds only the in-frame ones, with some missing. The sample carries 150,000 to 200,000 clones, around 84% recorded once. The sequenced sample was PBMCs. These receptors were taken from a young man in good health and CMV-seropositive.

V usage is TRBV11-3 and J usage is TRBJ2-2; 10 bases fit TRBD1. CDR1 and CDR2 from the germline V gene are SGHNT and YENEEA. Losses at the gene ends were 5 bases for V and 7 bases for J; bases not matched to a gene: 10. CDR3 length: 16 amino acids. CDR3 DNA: TGTGCCAGCAGCAGCTGGGACAGGGGACAGAGCGGGGAGCTGTTTTTT. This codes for CASSSWDRGQSGELFF.

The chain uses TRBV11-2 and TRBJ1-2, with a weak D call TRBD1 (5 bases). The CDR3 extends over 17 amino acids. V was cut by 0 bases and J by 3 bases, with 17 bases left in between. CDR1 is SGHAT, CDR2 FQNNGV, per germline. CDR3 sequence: CASSLDPGGAGDYGYTF. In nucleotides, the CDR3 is TGTGCCAGCAGCTTAGATCCGGGGGGAGCGGGGGACTATGGCTACACCTTC.

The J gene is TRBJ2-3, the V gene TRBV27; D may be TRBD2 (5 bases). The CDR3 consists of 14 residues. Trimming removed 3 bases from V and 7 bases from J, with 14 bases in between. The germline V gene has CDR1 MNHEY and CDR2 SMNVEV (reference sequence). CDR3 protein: CASSFTGSGNTQYF. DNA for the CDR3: TGTGCCAGCAGTTTTACGGGGAGTGGCAATACGCAGTATTTT.

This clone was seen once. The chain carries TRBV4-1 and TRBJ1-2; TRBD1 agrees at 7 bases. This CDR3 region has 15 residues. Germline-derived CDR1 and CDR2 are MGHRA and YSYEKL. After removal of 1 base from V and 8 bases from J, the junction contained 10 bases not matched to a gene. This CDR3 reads CASSQGTVAGGGYTF. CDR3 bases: TGCGCCAGCAGCCAAGGTACAGTGGCAGGGGGAGGCTACACCTTC.

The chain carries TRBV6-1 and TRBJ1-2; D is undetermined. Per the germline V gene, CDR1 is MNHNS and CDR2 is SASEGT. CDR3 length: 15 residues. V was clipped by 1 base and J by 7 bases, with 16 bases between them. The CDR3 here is CASSEVISGFSGYTF. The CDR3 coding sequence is TGTGCCAGCAGTGAAGTCATCTCGGGATTTAGTGGCTACACCTTC.

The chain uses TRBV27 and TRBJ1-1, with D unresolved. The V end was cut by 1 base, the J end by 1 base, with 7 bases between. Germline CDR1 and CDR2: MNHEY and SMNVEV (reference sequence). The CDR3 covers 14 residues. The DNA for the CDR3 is TGTGCCAGCAGTTTATATTCAGGGAACACTGAAGCTTTCTTT. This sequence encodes CASSLYSGNTEAFF.

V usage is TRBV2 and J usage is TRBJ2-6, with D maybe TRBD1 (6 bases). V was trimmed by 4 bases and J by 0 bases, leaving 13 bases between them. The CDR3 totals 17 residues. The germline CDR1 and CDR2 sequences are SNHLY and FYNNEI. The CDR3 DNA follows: TGTGCCAGCAGTGCCGGGACAACCTCCTCTGGGGCCAACGTCCTGACTTTC. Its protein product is CASSAGTTSSGANVLTF.

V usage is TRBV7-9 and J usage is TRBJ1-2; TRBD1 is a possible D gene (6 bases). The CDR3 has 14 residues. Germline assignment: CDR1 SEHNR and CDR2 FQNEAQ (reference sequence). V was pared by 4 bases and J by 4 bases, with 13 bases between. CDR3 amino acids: CASSSPGDGYGYTF. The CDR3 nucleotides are TGTGCCAGCAGCTCACCAGGGGACGGCTATGGCTACACCTTC.

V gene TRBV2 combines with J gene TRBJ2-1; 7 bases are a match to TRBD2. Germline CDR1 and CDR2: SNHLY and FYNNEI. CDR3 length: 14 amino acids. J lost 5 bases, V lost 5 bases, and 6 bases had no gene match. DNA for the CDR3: TGTGCCAGCAGTCGCCTAGCGGCAGACAATGAGCAGTTCTTC. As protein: CASSRLAADNEQFF.

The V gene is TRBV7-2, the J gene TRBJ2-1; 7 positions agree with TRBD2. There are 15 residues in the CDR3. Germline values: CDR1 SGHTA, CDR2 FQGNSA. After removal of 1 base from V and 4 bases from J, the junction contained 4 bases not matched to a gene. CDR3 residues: CASSLGGGGYNEQFF. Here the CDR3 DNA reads TGTGCCAGCAGCTTAGGTGGGGGAGGGTACAATGAGCAGTTCTTC.

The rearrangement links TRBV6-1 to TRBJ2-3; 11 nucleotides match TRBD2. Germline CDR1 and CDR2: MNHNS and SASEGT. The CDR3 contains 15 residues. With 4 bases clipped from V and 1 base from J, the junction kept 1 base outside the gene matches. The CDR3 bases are TGTGCCAGCAGTGCGACTAGCGGGGGCACAGATACGCAGTATTTT. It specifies CASSATSGGTDTQYF.

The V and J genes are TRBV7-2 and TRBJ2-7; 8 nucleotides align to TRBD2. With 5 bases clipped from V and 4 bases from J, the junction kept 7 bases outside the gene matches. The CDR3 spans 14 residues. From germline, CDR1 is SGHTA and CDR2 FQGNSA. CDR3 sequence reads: CASSDPGLGYEQYF. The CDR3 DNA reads TGTGCCAGCAGCGACCCGGGACTAGGGTACGAGCAGTACTTC.

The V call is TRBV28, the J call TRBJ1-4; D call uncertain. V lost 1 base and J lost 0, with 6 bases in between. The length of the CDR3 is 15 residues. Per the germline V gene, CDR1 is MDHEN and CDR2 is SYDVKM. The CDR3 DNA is TGTGCCAGCAGTTTATCGGGAGCAACTAATGAAAAACTGTTTTTT. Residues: CASSLSGATNEKLFF.

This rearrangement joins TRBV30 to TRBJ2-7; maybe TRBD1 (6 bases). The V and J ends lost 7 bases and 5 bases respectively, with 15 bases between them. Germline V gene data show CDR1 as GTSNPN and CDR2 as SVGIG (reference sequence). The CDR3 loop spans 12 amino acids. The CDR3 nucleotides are TGTGCCTCCGAGGACAGTAGCCACGAGCAGTACTTC. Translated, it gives CASEDSSHEQYF.

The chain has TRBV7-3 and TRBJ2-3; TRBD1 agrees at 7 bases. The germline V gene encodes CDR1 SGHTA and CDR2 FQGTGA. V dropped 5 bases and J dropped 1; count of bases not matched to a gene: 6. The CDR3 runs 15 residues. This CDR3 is CASSQGGVGTDTQYF. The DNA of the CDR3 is TGTGCCAGCAGCCAAGGGGGCGTAGGCACAGATACGCAGTATTTT.

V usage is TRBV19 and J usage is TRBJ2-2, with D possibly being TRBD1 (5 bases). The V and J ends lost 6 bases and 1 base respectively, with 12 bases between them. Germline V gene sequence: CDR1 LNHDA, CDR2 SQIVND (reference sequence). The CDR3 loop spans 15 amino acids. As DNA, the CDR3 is TGTGCCAGTAGCTTCTGGGGCCTGAACACCGGGGAGCTGTTTTTT. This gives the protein CASSFWGLNTGELFF.

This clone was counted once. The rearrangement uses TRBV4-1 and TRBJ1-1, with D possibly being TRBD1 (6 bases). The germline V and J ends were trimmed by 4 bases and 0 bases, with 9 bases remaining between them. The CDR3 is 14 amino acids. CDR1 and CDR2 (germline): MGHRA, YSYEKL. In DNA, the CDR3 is TGCGCCAGCAGCCTGGACAGATTGAACACTGAAGCTTTCTTT. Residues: CASSLDRLNTEAFF.

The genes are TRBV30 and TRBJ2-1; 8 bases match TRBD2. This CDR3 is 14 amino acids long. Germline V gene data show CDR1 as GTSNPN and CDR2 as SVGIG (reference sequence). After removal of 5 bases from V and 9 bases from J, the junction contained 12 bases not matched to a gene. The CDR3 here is CAWGSGSLLGEQFF. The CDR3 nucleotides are TGTGCCTGGGGGAGCGGGAGTCTTCTGGGTGAGCAGTTCTTC.

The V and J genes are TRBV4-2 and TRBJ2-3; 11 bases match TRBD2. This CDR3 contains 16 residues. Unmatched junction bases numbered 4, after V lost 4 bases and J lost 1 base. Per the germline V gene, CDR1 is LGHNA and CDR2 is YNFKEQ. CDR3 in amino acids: CASSLDSGGGTDTQYF. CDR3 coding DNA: TGTGCCAGCAGCCTGGATAGCGGGGGGGGCACAGATACGCAGTATTTT.

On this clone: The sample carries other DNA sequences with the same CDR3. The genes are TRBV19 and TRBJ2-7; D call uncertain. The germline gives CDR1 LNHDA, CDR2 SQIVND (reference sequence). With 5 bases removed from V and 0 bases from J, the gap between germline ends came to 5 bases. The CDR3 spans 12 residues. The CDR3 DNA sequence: TGTGCCAGTAGTTCCGGCTCCTACGAGCAGTACTTC. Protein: CASSSGSYEQYF.

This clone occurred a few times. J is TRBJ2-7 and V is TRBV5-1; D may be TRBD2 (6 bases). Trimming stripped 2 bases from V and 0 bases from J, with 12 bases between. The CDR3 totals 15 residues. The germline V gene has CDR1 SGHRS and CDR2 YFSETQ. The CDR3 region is CASSLSGLHSYEQYF. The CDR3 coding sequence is TGCGCCAGCAGCTTATCGGGACTCCACTCCTACGAGCAGTACTTC.

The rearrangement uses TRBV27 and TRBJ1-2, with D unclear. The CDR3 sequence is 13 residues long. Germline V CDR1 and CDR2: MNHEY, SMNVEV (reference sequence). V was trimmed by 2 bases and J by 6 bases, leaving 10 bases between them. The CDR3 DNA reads TGTGCCAGCAGTTTAGGAGGAGCTGATGGCTACACCTTC. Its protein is CASSLGGADGYTF.

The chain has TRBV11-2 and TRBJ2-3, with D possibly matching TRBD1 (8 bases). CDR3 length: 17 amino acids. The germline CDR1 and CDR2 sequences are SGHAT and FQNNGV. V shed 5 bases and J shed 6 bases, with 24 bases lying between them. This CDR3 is CASSGGAGGEVGDTQYF. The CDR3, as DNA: TGTGCCAGCAGCGGGGGGGCAGGGGGCGAGGTTGGTGATACGCAGTATTTT.

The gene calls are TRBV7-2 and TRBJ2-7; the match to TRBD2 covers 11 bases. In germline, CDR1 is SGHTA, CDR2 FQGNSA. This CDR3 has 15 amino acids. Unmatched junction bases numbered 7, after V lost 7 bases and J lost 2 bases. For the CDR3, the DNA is TGTGCCAGCACCCAGACTAGCGGGATTCCCTACGAGCAGTACTTC. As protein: CASTQTSGIPYEQYF.

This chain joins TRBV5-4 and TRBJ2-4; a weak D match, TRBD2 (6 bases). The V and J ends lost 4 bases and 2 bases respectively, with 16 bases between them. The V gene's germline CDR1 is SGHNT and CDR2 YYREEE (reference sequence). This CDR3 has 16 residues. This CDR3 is CASSPYPGGSKNIQYF. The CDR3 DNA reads TGTGCCAGCAGCCCCTACCCAGGAGGGTCCAAAAACATTCAGTACTTC.

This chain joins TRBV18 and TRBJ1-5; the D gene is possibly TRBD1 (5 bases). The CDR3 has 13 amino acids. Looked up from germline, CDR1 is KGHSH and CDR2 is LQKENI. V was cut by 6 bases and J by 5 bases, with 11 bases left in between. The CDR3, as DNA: TGTGCCAGCTCCGTGGGGGGGGATCAGCCCCAGCATTTT. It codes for CASSVGGDQPQHF. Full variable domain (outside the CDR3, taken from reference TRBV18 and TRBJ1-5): NAGVMQNPRHLVRRRGQEARLRCSPMKGHSHVYWYRQLPEEGLKFMVYLQKENIIDESGMPKERFSAEFPKEGPSILRIQQVVRGDSAAYFCASSVGGDQPQHFGDGTRLSIL.